A selection of T cell receptor beta chains follows, all from one sample in a study of shared clonotypes between healthy human individuals. Using immunoSEQ multiplex PCR, the repertoire was profiled, and TCRdb retains in-frame clones only, with some absent. The sample carries 450,000 to 500,000 clones, almost 80% recorded once. The material sequenced was PBMCs. All receptors derive from a woman aged 40 to 55 in good health. Some clones in this sample may be carry-over from other donors' samples. Each CDR3 is given with its conserved first and last residue. Each record gives: clone size, D gene, V gene, J gene, CDR3 DNA, CDR3 protein. A D gene is named only where the DNA matches it firmly. Where a row states a size, it is once, few, many or the class of an expanded clone; other rows omit it.

>few|-|TRBV6-5|TRBJ2-7
TGTGCCAGCAGTTACCCGGGTGAGGTCAGGTCCTACGAGCAGTACTTC
CASSYPGEVRSYEQYF
>-|-|TRBV11-2|TRBJ2-1
TGTGCCAGCAGCTTAGTACCCCGGGGAGACTACAATGAGCAGTTCTTC
CASSLVPRGDYNEQFF
>few|-|TRBV15|TRBJ2-7
TGTGCCACCAGCAGAGCTAAGGGTCCCTACGAGCAGTACTTC
CATSRAKGPYEQYF
>-|-|TRBV4-2|TRBJ2-7
TGTGCCAGCAGCCAAGATCTTCCAGGGACCTACGAGCAGTACTTC
CASSQDLPGTYEQYF
>-|-|TRBV21-1|TRBJ2-7
TGTGCCAGCAGCAAGGGGCCGAGTAGCGGGAGAATCTACGAGCAGTACTTC
CASSKGPSSGRIYEQYF
>-|TRBD2|TRBV18|TRBJ2-7
TGTGCCAGCTCACCACCGTTAGCGGGAATAGGCTACGAGCAGTACTTC
CASSPPLAGIGYEQYF
>-|-|TRBV10-3|TRBJ2-7
TGTGCCATCAGTGAGTCGACTCGTTACGAGCAGTACTTC
CAISESTRYEQYF
>-|-|TRBV6-1|TRBJ1-4
TGTGCCAGCAGTGTCAGCCTTACAACTAATGAAAAACTGTTTTTT
CASSVSLTTNEKLFF
>-|TRBD2|TRBV7-2|TRBJ2-5
TGTGCCAGCAGCTTAGCACTAGCGGGAGGGGCGACCCAGTACTTC
CASSLALAGGATQYF
>-|-|TRBV6-5|TRBJ2-2
TGTGCCAGCAGTCCCCGGGCCCCTTCGGTCGGGGAGCTGTTTTTT
CASSPRAPSVGELFF
>-|TRBD2|TRBV19|TRBJ2-7
TGTGCCAGTAGTCTACTAGCGGCAACCGACGAGCAGTACTTC
CASSLLAATDEQYF
>-|TRBD2|TRBV7-9|TRBJ2-1
TGTGCCAGCAGGGAAAGCGGGAGTATCGATGAGCAGTTCTTC
CASRESGSIDEQFF
>-|TRBD1|TRBV5-4|TRBJ2-2
TGTGCCAGCAGCGACGCCGGGACAGGGGTCACCGGGGAGCTGTTTTTT
CASSDAGTGVTGELFF
>few|-|TRBV7-9|TRBJ1-5
TGTGCCAGCAGCTCTCAGGGTCAGCCCCAGCATTTT
CASSSQGQPQHF
>many|TRBD2|TRBV28|TRBJ2-1
TGTGCCAGCAGTCTCGTCACTAGCGGGATGGGCAATGAGCAGTTCTTC
CASSLVTSGMGNEQFF
>-|-|TRBV5-1|TRBJ2-5
TGCGCCAGCAGCCCGGGGACGCCATCGGAAGAGACCCAGTACTTC
CASSPGTPSEETQYF
>-|-|TRBV4-3|TRBJ2-1
TGCGCCAGCAGCCAAGATCCACCCCCGCGGCCCAATGAGCAGTTCTTC
CASSQDPPPRPNEQFF
>-|-|TRBV21-1|TRBJ2-7
TGTGCCAGCAGCATATGGGACAGGGGGTCTTACGAGCAGTACTTC
CASSIWDRGSYEQYF
>-|-|TRBV27|TRBJ1-5
TGTGCCAGCAGTCCGCACAGGGAAATTAGCAATCAGCCCCAGCATTTT
CASSPHREISNQPQHF
>-|-|TRBV25-1|TRBJ2-1
TGTGCCAGCAGTGAAAGGGGGAAAATTGAAAGCTCCTACAATGAGCAGTTCTTC
CASSERGKIESSYNEQFF
>medium-sized|-|TRBV7-7|TRBJ2-5
TGTGCCAGCAGCCATAATTTAGGGGGACAAGAAGAGACCCAGTACTTC
CASSHNLGGQEETQYF
>-|TRBD1|TRBV27|TRBJ2-7
TGTGCCAGCAGAGAACAGGGGGCTGGCTCCTACGAGCAGTACTTC
CASREQGAGSYEQYF
>few|-|TRBV20-1|TRBJ1-2
TGCAGTGCCGCCGCGGGGGGCTACACCTTC
CSAAAGGYTF
>once|-|TRBV20-1|TRBJ2-7
TGCAGTGCCGAAGTCTCCCACGAGCAGTACTTC
CSAEVSHEQYF
>-|TRBD2|TRBV5-1|TRBJ2-5
TGCGCCAGCAGCTTGCTAGCGGCCGAAGAGACCCAGTACTTC
CASSLLAAEETQYF
>-|TRBD1|TRBV29-1|TRBJ1-2
TGCAGCGTAGAGGTGGGACAGGGGTATGGCTACACCTTC
CSVEVGQGYGYTF
>-|TRBD1|TRBV15|TRBJ2-1
TGTGCCACCAGCAGAGATCCGGGGACAGGGATGCATGAGCAGTTCTTC
CATSRDPGTGMHEQFF
>-|-|TRBV11-2|TRBJ1-1
TGTGCCAGCAGCTTAGTCCAAGGGATAGGTGAAGCTTTCTTT
CASSLVQGIGEAFF
>once|TRBD2|TRBV6-1|TRBJ2-7
TGTGCCAGCAGTGACGTCACTAGCGGCTCCTACGAGCAGTACTTC
CASSDVTSGSYEQYF
>-|TRBD1|TRBV7-2|TRBJ1-5
TGTGCCAGCAGCAAGGGGACAGGCGGCCTTCAGCCCCAGCATTTT
CASSKGTGGLQPQHF
>-|-|TRBV5-3|TRBJ1-3
TGTGCCAGGTATCGCCTTACACGGATCTCTGGAAACACCATATATTTT
CARYRLTRISGNTIYF
>-|TRBD2|TRBV7-3|TRBJ2-2
TGTGCCAGCAGCTTAGGGCTAGCGGGGACCGGGGAGCTGTTTTTT
CASSLGLAGTGELFF
>-|TRBD1|TRBV5-1|TRBJ1-1
TGCGCCAGCAGCCCGGACAGGGGCGTCATGAACACTGAAGCTTTCTTT
CASSPDRGVMNTEAFF
>-|-|TRBV4-1|TRBJ2-1
TGCGCCAGCAGCCAAGCGGGGTTTGAGCAGTTCTTC
CASSQAGFEQFF
>-|-|TRBV2|TRBJ2-1
TGTGCCAGCAGCATCCCATCCAGTTATGAGCAGTTCTTC
CASSIPSSYEQFF
>many|-|TRBV28|TRBJ1-2
TGTGCCAGCAGTTTAGTGAGGCAGGACATTTATGGCTACACCTTC
CASSLVRQDIYGYTF
>-|-|TRBV20-1|TRBJ2-5
TGCAGTGCTAGGGAGAGCCAGTACTTC
CSARESQYF
>-|TRBD1|TRBV30|TRBJ2-5
TGTGCCTGGGGGTGGGGACAGAGTGTCCAGTACTTC
CAWGWGQSVQYF
>-|TRBD2|TRBV10-2|TRBJ2-7
TGCGCCAGCAGTGGAGGCGGGCTGGGTAGCGGGAGGAACGAGCAGTACTTC
CASSGGGLGSGRNEQYF
>-|TRBD2|TRBV6-4|TRBJ2-5
TGTGCCAGCAGTGATTTAGCGGGAAGGAAAGAGACCCAGTACTTC
CASSDLAGRKETQYF
>many|-|TRBV19|TRBJ2-6
TGTGCCAGTAGTGTCAACCCAGGGACTGGGGCCAACGTCCTGACTTTC
CASSVNPGTGANVLTF
>few|-|TRBV6-7|TRBJ1-1
TGTGCCAGCAGTTACTCTCAGGGCTCGGGGACTGAAGCTTTCTTT
CASSYSQGSGTEAFF
>-|TRBD2|TRBV9|TRBJ2-2
TGTGCCAGCAGCGCGGGGACTAGCGCGAACACCGGGGAGCTGTTTTTT
CASSAGTSANTGELFF
>-|TRBD2|TRBV9|TRBJ2-2
TGTGCCAGCAGCGTCTGGGGGGGCACCGGGGAGCTGTTTTTT
CASSVWGGTGELFF
>few|-|TRBV29-1|TRBJ1-1
TGCAGCGTTGCCTCCTGGGCGTCTAACACTGAAGCTTTCTTT
CSVASWASNTEAFF
>-|-|TRBV5-4|TRBJ2-1
TGTGCCAGCAGCGGAGGACTCGACTCCTACAATGAGCAGTTCTTC
CASSGGLDSYNEQFF
>-|TRBD1|TRBV29-1|TRBJ2-7
TGCAGCGCAGGACAGGGAAACTACGAGCAGTACTTC
CSAGQGNYEQYF
>-|TRBD2|TRBV9|TRBJ2-1
TGTGCCAGCGCACCTAGCGGGAGGGCCTACAATGAGCAGTTCTTC
CASAPSGRAYNEQFF
>-|-|TRBV6-1|TRBJ2-2
TGTGCCAGCAGTGAGGCGGGTGACACCGGGGAGCTGTTTTTT
CASSEAGDTGELFF
>-|-|TRBV25-1|TRBJ2-3
TGTGCCAGCAGTGTATCCGTAAGGGGGGAGCCCACAGATACGCAGTATTTT
CASSVSVRGEPTDTQYF
>-|-|TRBV30|TRBJ1-6
TGTGCCTGGAGTGTACAGGGTGGTTCACCCCTCCACTTT
CAWSVQGGSPLHF
>-|-|TRBV12-1|TRBJ1-5
TGTGCCAGCAGCTTTATGATGGACAGGGCCAGTCAGCCCCAGCATTTT
CASSFMMDRASQPQHF
>-|TRBD2|TRBV29-1|TRBJ2-1
TGCAGCGTTTCCCGGACTAGCGGCTACAATGAGCAGTTCTTC
CSVSRTSGYNEQFF